What follows are 20 T cell receptor beta chains derived from one specimen sequenced in a study of cytomegalovirus exposure and HLA in healthy donors (dated by TCRdb to 2017 to 2019). Library generation was performed with the immunoSEQ multiplex PCR assay. For the multiplex PCR, a mixture combining 60 forward primers for TCR Vbeta segments and 13 reverse primers for TCR Jbeta segments was used. In TCRdb, the immuneACCESS table is reduced to in-frame sequences with V and J assigned. These tables do not hold every clone; where another copy was compared, an unresolved V gene accounts for under half, and the others remain unexplained. The sample data list 150,000 to 200,000 clones, and roughly 80% of these were observed just once. About 1.6% of the sample rests with the top ten. The material sequenced was PBMCs. These receptor sequences come from a woman in her fifties or sixties in good health and CMV-seronegative.

The chain carries TRBV27 and TRBJ2-7; 8 bases line up with TRBD1. The germline V gene has CDR1 MNHEY and CDR2 SMNVEV (reference sequence). The trim removed 7 bases at V and 2 bases at J, leaving 7 bases unmatched. There are 14 residues in the CDR3. The chain's CDR3 is CASISQGDPYEQYF. In DNA, the CDR3 is TGTGCCAGCATCTCACAGGGGGATCCCTACGAGCAGTACTTC.

This clone turned up a few times. The rearrangement links TRBV4-3 to TRBJ2-1, with a weak D call TRBD1 (5 bases). Germline V lookup: CDR1 LGHNA, CDR2 YSLEER. Trimming took 1 base from V and 4 from J, leaving 5 bases between them. The CDR3 has 13 amino acids. The DNA for the CDR3 is TGCGCCAGCAGCCAAGCAGGGTACAATGAGCAGTTCTTC. The encoded protein is CASSQAGYNEQFF.

The V and J genes are TRBV9 and TRBJ1-2, with 7 bases aligning to TRBD1. Germline CDR1 reads SGDLS; CDR2 reads YYNGEE. J gave up 4 bases and V 3 bases, and 3 bases lay outside the gene matches. The CDR3 is 13 residues long. CDR3 nucleotides: TGTGCCAGCAGCGACCGGACAGGCTATGGCTACACCTTC. This encodes CASSDRTGYGYTF.

The J gene is TRBJ2-1, the V gene TRBV2, with D possibly being TRBD1 (6 bases). The V gene's germline CDR1 is SNHLY and CDR2 FYNNEI. This CDR3 has 17 amino acids. With 3 bases removed from V and 8 bases from J, the gap between germline ends came to 23 bases. This CDR3 reads CASSDYGRGTPLHEQFF. CDR3 in DNA: TGTGCCAGCAGTGATTACGGCCGTGGGACACCTCTACATGAGCAGTTCTTC. Full variable domain (outside the CDR3, taken from reference TRBV2 and TRBJ2-1): EPEVTQTPSHQVTQMGQEVILRCVPISNHLYFYWYRQILGQKVEFLVSFYNNEISEKSEIFDDQFSVERPDGSNFTLKIRSTKLEDSAMYFCASSDYGRGTPLHEQFFGPGTRLTVL.

The rearrangement joins TRBV29-1 to TRBJ2-1; 9 bases map to TRBD1. With 6 bases clipped from V and 8 bases from J, the junction kept 14 bases outside the gene matches. From germline, CDR1 is SQVTM and CDR2 ANQGSEA. This CDR3 spans 15 amino acids. The CDR3 nucleotides are TGCAGCGTCCATCAAGGACAGGGGCGCCGGTATGAGCAGTTCTTC. Amino acid sequence: CSVHQGQGRRYEQFF.

The chain links TRBV18 to TRBJ2-7; TRBD1 might be the D (6 bases). Germline V gene data show CDR1 as KGHSH and CDR2 as LQKENI. The CDR3 is 15 amino acids. The V end was cut by 3 bases, the J end by 5 bases, with 17 bases between. CDR3: CASSPKQGSLHEQYF. CDR3 nucleotides: TGTGCCAGCTCACCCAAACAGGGTAGTCTCCACGAGCAGTACTTC.

The chain joins TRBV7-2 to TRBJ1-2; D may be TRBD1 (6 bases). V dropped 4 bases and J dropped 4 bases, with 10 bases sitting between them. This CDR3 contains 13 residues. Germline values: CDR1 SGHTA, CDR2 FQGNSA. The DNA for the CDR3 is TGTGCCAGCAGCTCACAGGGCGTCTATGGCTACACCTTC. It is translated as CASSSQGVYGYTF.

This clone was recorded only once. This chain connects TRBV27 to TRBJ2-6; a possible D gene is TRBD1 (6 bases). Between the trimmed V and J ends, which lost 5 bases and 2 bases, there was a span of 13 bases. CDR3 length: 16 amino acids. Germline V gives CDR1 MNHEY, CDR2 SMNVEV (reference sequence). The CDR3, as DNA: TGTGCCAGCAGTCCACCGCCAGGGGCTGGGGCCAACGTCCTGACTTTC. Translated: CASSPPPGAGANVLTF.

This chain joins TRBV4-3 and TRBJ1-6; a possible D gene is TRBD1 (5 bases). This CDR3 spans 17 amino acids. V was pared by 2 bases and J by 0 bases, with 11 bases between. CDR1 is LGHNA, CDR2 YSLEER, per germline. CDR3 sequence reads: CASSQRGGSSYNSPLHF. CDR3 in DNA: TGCGCCAGCAGCCAAAGGGGAGGCAGCTCCTATAATTCACCCCTCCACTTT.

The rearrangement joins TRBV9 to TRBJ2-5; 8 nucleotides align to TRBD2. After removal of 2 bases from V and 5 bases from J, the junction contained 5 bases not matched to a gene. The germline V gene has CDR1 SGDLS and CDR2 YYNGEE. The CDR3 is made up of 14 amino acids. The CDR3 region is CASSVAGGWETQYF. In nucleotides, the CDR3 is TGTGCCAGCAGCGTGGCGGGGGGATGGGAGACCCAGTACTTC.

The V call is TRBV9, the J call TRBJ2-2, with 10 positions matching TRBD2. V lost 4 bases and J lost 5; bases outside the gene matches: 8. Germline values: CDR1 SGDLS, CDR2 YYNGEE. The CDR3 contains 16 residues. Here the CDR3 reads CASSPPSGSGTGELFF. The CDR3 DNA reads as TGTGCCAGCAGCCCCCCTAGCGGGAGTGGTACCGGGGAGCTGTTTTTT.

The chain links TRBV11-3 to TRBJ2-7; 9 nucleotides line up with TRBD2. Germline V gives CDR1 SGHNT, CDR2 YENEEA. This CDR3 contains 15 residues. Trimming removed 1 base from V and 0 bases from J; junction bases left unmatched: 1. The CDR3 protein is CASSLGSGSSYEQYF. The CDR3, as DNA: TGTGCCAGCAGCTTAGGTAGCGGGAGCTCCTACGAGCAGTACTTC. The complete variable domain, with remaining parts taken from reference TRBV11-3 and TRBJ2-7, reads EAGVVQSPRYKIIEKKQPVAFWCNPISGHNTLYWYLQNLGQGPELLIRYENEEAVDDSQLPKDRFSAERLKGVDSTLKIQPAELGDSAVYLCASSLGSGSSYEQYFGPGTRLTVT.

As to this clone: The junction shows a germline mismatch at one end, possibly a read error. This chain joins TRBV28 and TRBJ2-2, with 9 bases fitting TRBD2. Germline values: CDR1 MDHEN, CDR2 SYDVKM. The CDR3 length is 13 residues. CDR3 protein: CMTAGGVTGELFF. Written as DNA, the CDR3 is TGCATGACGGCGGGAGGGGTCACCGGGGAGCTGTTTTTT.

The chain carries TRBV6-6 and TRBJ2-5; 9 bases are a match to TRBD2. Matching the DNA end better, TRBJ2-7 makes the J call doubtful. This CDR3 comprises 14 residues. Germline V lookup: CDR1 MNHNY, CDR2 SVGAGI (reference sequence). The DNA for the CDR3 is TGTGCCAGCAGTCAAGGACTAGCGATCTCCGAGCAGTACTTC. Amino acid sequence: CASSQGLAISEQYF.

J is TRBJ2-1 and V is TRBV11-2; 12 bases are shared with TRBD2. The trim removed 0 bases at V and 2 bases at J, leaving 8 bases unmatched. CDR3 length: 19 residues. Germline V gives CDR1 SGHAT, CDR2 FQNNGV. CDR3 sequence (DNA): TGTGCCAGCAGCTTAGAGGGGGCCCCTAGCGGGAGGGCCTACAATGAGCAGTTCTTC. This codes for CASSLEGAPSGRAYNEQFF.

This clone has only one observation. This chain uses TRBV9 with TRBJ2-2; possible D gene TRBD1, 6 bases. V was trimmed by 5 bases and J by 2 bases, leaving 13 bases between them. The length of the CDR3 is 15 residues. The germline V gene has CDR1 SGDLS and CDR2 YYNGEE. CDR3 loop: CASRGWGRNTGELFF. In nucleotides, the CDR3 is TGTGCCAGCAGGGGCTGGGGGCGCAACACCGGGGAGCTGTTTTTT.

For this clone: The sample contains more than one DNA sequence encoding this CDR3. The rearrangement joins TRBV7-2 to TRBJ1-1; D is possibly TRBD1 (5 bases). The CDR3 consists of 14 residues. Trimming pared 5 bases from V and 1 base from J, leaving 11 bases between. The V gene's germline CDR1 is SGHTA and CDR2 FQGNSA. The DNA for the CDR3 is TGTGCCAGCAGCCCGAACAGGTGGAACACTGAAGCTTTCTTT. Its translation: CASSPNRWNTEAFF. Complete variable domain (other parts from reference TRBV7-2 and TRBJ1-1): GAGVSQSPSNKVTEKGKDVELRCDPISGHTALYWYRQSLGQGLEFLIYFQGNSAPDKSGLPSDRFSAERTGGSVSTLTIQRTQQEDSAVYLCASSPNRWNTEAFFGQGTRLTVV.

The chain links TRBV27 to TRBJ2-7; a possible D gene is TRBD2 (7 bases). Germline V lookup: CDR1 MNHEY, CDR2 SMNVEV (reference sequence). V dropped 2 bases and J dropped 7 bases, with 18 bases sitting between them. The CDR3 length is 15 residues. CDR3 loop: CASSLRGGVGREQYF. The CDR3 nucleotides are TGTGCCAGCAGTTTAAGGGGGGGGGTTGGAAGGGAGCAGTACTTC.

The rearrangement joins TRBV5-1 to TRBJ2-1; 12 bases fit TRBD2. V gave up 4 bases and J gave up 1 base; unmatched junction bases: 6. The CDR3 has 17 residues. Germline V gene lookup returns CDR1 SGHRS and CDR2 YFSETQ. The CDR3 sequence is CASSLRGLAGSYNEQFF. The CDR3 DNA follows: TGCGCCAGCAGCCTACGAGGACTAGCGGGGTCCTACAATGAGCAGTTCTTC.

The chain couples TRBV10-3 to TRBJ1-1, with no clear D. Per the germline V gene, CDR1 is ENHRY and CDR2 is SYGVKD. The CDR3 spans 13 residues. Trimming took 2 bases from V and 5 from J, leaving 9 bases between them. CDR3 sequence: CAISEGPGTEAFF. CDR3 nucleotides: TGTGCCATCAGTGAGGGGCCGGGGACTGAAGCTTTCTTT.